This T cell receptor (beta chain) was observed in a study of T cell responses to AZD1222 COVID-19 vaccine. Generated by immunoSEQ multiplex PCR, the TCRdb table keeps only in-frame clones and is missing some. The table includes fewer than 150,000 clones, approximately 86% detected once. In this sample, this clone turned up once. V lost 1 base, J lost 8 bases, and 20 bases lay in between. CDR1 MDHEN and CDR2 SYDVKM come from the germline V gene. The length of the CDR3 is 17 residues. The gene calls are TRBV28 and TRBJ1-4; perhaps TRBD1 as D (5 bases). The receptor comes from an adult who received the AZD1222 COVID-19 vaccine. The sequences come from peripheral blood, collected 28 days after the second AZD1222 dose. CDR3 DNA sequence: TGTGCCAGCAGTTTATTTCCGGGGCTTCTCCGGGGCGAAAAACTGTTTTTT. Amino acids: CASSLFPGLLRGEKLFF. The whole variable domain, remainder taken from reference TRBV28 and TRBJ1-4, is DVKVTQSSRYLVKRTGEKVFLECVQDMDHENMFWYRQDPGLGLRLIYFSYDVKMKEKGDIPEGYSVSREKKERFSLILESASTNQTSMYLCASSLFPGLLRGEKLFFGSGTQLSVL.